Each of the 3 T cell receptor beta chains below was sequenced from the same sample in a study of shared clonotypes between healthy human individuals. Using immunoSEQ multiplex PCR, the repertoire was profiled, and TCRdb retains in-frame clones only, with some absent. The sample records more than 400,000 clones, around 96% being singletons. What was sequenced was naive CD4+ T cells sorted from blood. Subset given: CD45RA+ positively selected. These receptors all come from a woman younger than 45 in good health.

The J gene is TRBJ2-7, the V gene TRBV4-1, with 12 bases identical to TRBD2. Trimming removed 6 bases from V and 5 bases from J; junction bases left unmatched: 8. Per germline, CDR1 MGHRA and CDR2 YSYEKL. This CDR3 contains 15 residues. CDR3 DNA: TGCGCCAGCAGGCGTCCGACTAGCGGGAGAAACGAGCAGTACTTC. This encodes CASRRPTSGRNEQYF.

The chain recombines TRBV21-1 with TRBJ2-7. TRBV21-1 is flagged as a pseudogene. This CDR3 has 12 residues. The CDR3 loop reads CASSKAGYEQYF. The CDR3 DNA reads as TGTGCCAGCAGCAAAGCTGGCTACGAGCAGTACTTC.

The genes are TRBV12-5 and TRBJ2-3; a possible D gene is TRBD2 (5 bases). V was clipped by 1 base and J by 2 bases, with 10 bases between them. The CDR3 contains 15 residues. From germline, CDR1 is LGHNT and CDR2 FRNRAP. CDR3 DNA: TGTGCTAGTGGTTTGGCGGACTCAATCACAGATACGCAGTATTTT. This gives the protein CASGLADSITDTQYF.